This T cell receptor (beta chain) stems from a study of read filtering for tumor transcriptome and immune sequencing. The library was built from about 0.4 ug RNA with molecular barcoded adaptors for alpha/delta and beta/gamma chains. From the reads, TCRdb called clonotypes with MiXCR, one entry per CDR3 protein. The sample gives roughly 130,000 distinct CDR3 sequences, under 15% of which show up once; more than 9.5% is in the top ten. Deletions cut 3 bases from V and 7 bases from J, with 21 bases between. CDR1 and CDR2 from the germline V gene are GTSNPN and SVGIG (reference sequence). The CDR3 is 15 amino acids. This clonotype appeared once. A much larger clone sits a single nucleotide away, making a read error possible.

V and J are TRBV30 and TRBJ1-2; possibly TRBD1 for D (6 bases). The sequence derives from a donor older than 35 with multiple myeloma. The sample consisted of a population of CD138-negative cells sorted from bone marrow. CDR3 amino acids: CAWRIVAGAEVGYTF. The CDR3 DNA reads TGTGCCTGGAGAATCGTCGCAGGGGCAGAAGTTGGCTACACCTTC.